This T cell receptor (beta chain) was sequenced for a study of T cell responses to AZD1222 COVID-19 vaccine. Study-level results: Repertoires were obtained only post-peak T cell response. Breadth and depth of Spike-specific TCRs rose after two AZD1222 doses. Distributed over spike, vaccine-associated CD4 TCRs predominated at 160-218 and 743-854. Reports say nearly half of spike-specific TCRs go after unmutated variant regions.

CDR3 length equals 14 residues. V dropped 2 bases and J dropped 5 bases, with 13 bases sitting between them. Germline CDR1 MNHNS, CDR2 SASEGT. Clones were read by immunoSEQ multiplex PCR, and TCRdb kept only the in-frame ones, dropping some. The repertoire holds 55,000 to 70,000 clones, with around four fifths as singletons. As to this clone: No antigen is known for it.

The material sequenced was peripheral blood, taken on day 0 of AZD1222 vaccination. This chain uses TRBV6-1 with TRBJ2-7; D possibly corresponds to TRBD2 (6 bases). This clonotype originated in an adult in good health. The CDR3 region has the DNA TGTGCCAGCAGTGAATTAGGAGGGTACCACGAGCAGTACTTC. This codes for CASSELGGYHEQYF.